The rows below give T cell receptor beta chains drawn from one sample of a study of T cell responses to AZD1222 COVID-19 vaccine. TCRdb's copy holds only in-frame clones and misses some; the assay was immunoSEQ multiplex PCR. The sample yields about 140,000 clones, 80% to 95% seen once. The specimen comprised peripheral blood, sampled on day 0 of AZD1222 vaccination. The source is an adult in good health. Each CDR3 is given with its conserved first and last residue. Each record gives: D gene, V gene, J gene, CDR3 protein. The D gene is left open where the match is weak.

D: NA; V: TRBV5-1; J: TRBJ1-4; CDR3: CASSLDSGVEGWKLFF
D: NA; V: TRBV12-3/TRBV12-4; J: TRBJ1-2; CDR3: CASSSSPKDGYTF
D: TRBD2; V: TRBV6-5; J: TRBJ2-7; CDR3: CASSYSSGRKYF
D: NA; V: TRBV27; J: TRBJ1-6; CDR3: CASSLGTYNSPLHF
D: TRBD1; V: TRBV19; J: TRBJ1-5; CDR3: CASSPPGQGSQPQHF
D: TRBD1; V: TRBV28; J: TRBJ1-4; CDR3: CASSLLTGGNEKLFF
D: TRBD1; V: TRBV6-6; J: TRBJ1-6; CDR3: CASSYPDRARSPLHF
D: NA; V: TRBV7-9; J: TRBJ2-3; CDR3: CASSLGSFGAAQYF
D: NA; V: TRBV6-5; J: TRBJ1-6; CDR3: CASSYSRINSPLHF
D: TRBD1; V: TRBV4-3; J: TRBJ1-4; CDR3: CASSQEDRAGPNEKLFF
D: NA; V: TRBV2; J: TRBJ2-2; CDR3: CASSPRTGGELFF
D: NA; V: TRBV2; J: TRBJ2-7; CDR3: CASSRDKQYF
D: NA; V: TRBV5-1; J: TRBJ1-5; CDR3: CASSLEGERNQPQHF
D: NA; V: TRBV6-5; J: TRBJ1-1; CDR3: CASTAYMNTEAFF
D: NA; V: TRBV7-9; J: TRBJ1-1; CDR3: CASSWPRENTEAFF